The 8 T cell receptor beta chains given below trace back to one sample, sequenced in a study of radiation and T cells in renal cell carcinoma. Sequencing was performed with immunoSEQ multiplex PCR; in TCRdb, only in-frame clones are kept and a portion is missing. The sample lists 8,500 to 10,000 clones; 50% to 75% were seen once. The treatment here: 15 Gy SBRT to primary tumor, nephrectomy 4 weeks later. Sequencing used tumor tissue, obtained from a patient whose treatment included radiotherapy and nephrectomy. These receptors all stem from a man aged 60 to 75 with renal cell carcinoma.

This clone ranks as medium-sized. The J gene is TRBJ1-2, the V gene TRBV18, with 9 bases identical to TRBD1. The CDR3 is 16 amino acids. The ends lost 3 bases at V and 5 bases at J; junction bases unmatched: 10. The germline V gene encodes CDR1 KGHSH and CDR2 LQKENI. The CDR3 loop is CASSPNTGTGLYGYTF. The CDR3 DNA sequence: TGTGCCAGCTCACCGAACACCGGGACAGGGCTGTATGGCTACACCTTC.

V gene TRBV6-1 combines with J gene TRBJ2-2; perhaps TRBD2 as D (6 bases). V dropped 4 bases and J dropped 0 bases, with 12 bases sitting between them. The CDR3 length is 16 residues. Germline V CDR1 and CDR2: MNHNS, SASEGT. The CDR3: CASSGTSGSNTGELFF. The CDR3 DNA is TGTGCCAGCAGTGGGACAAGCGGGTCGAACACCGGGGAGCTGTTTTTT.

V gene TRBV4-1 combines with J gene TRBJ1-2; D may be TRBD1 (5 bases). This CDR3 has 16 amino acids. Germline V lookup: CDR1 MGHRA, CDR2 YSYEKL. Trimming took 10 bases from V and 3 from J, leaving 24 bases between them. The CDR3 DNA reads as TGCGCCAACCAGGAAAGGGACTTTCAAGGGTACTATGGCTACACCTTC. Protein sequence: CANQERDFQGYYGYTF.

The chain couples TRBV9 to TRBJ2-7; TRBD2 might be the D (6 bases). This CDR3 is 16 amino acids long. Trimming removed 0 bases at V and 1 base at J, with 14 bases between. Germline V gene lookup returns CDR1 SGDLS and CDR2 YYNGEE. CDR3 in amino acids: CASSVDQSGSSYEQYF. CDR3 nucleotides: TGTGCCAGCAGCGTAGATCAATCCGGGAGTTCCTACGAGCAGTACTTC.

This chain links TRBV28 with TRBJ1-3, with D uncertain. This CDR3 comprises 16 residues. The germline V gene has CDR1 MDHEN and CDR2 SYDVKM. Trimming took 6 bases from V and 2 from J, leaving 17 bases between them. The CDR3, as DNA: TGTGCCAGCAGCAAGACGTCCCTTACCGCTGGAAACACCATATATTTT. Protein: CASSKTSLTAGNTIYF.

Turning to this clone: A far larger clone differs by one base, so this is likely a read error. This chain links TRBV4-2 with TRBJ1-2, with D possibly matching TRBD1 (5 bases). From germline, CDR1 is LGHNA and CDR2 YNFKEQ. V was trimmed by 3 bases and J by 4 bases, leaving 12 bases between them. The CDR3 totals 14 residues. CDR3 amino acids: CASSQGGSRYGYTF. CDR3 coding DNA: TGTGCCAGCAGCCAGGGGGGAAGTCGCTATGGCTACACCTTC.

V is TRBV7-9 and J is TRBJ1-1; D is uncertain. Germline assignment: CDR1 SEHNR and CDR2 FQNEAQ (reference sequence). CDR3 length: 12 amino acids. V was shortened by 5 bases and J by 10 bases, with 14 bases between the two germline ends. CDR3 residues: CASSREGSGAFF. The CDR3 region has the DNA TGTGCCAGCAGCCGTGAGGGATCGGGAGCTTTCTTT.

The chain links TRBV5-4 to TRBJ1-1; TRBD1 might be the D (6 bases). The germline V gene encodes CDR1 SGHNT and CDR2 YYREEE (reference sequence). This CDR3 is built from 14 residues. V was shortened by 4 bases and J by 1 base, with 11 bases between the two germline ends. CDR3 residues: CASSPRGSNTEAFF. The CDR3 DNA follows: TGTGCCAGCAGCCCTAGGGGGTCGAACACTGAAGCTTTCTTT. Using reference TRBV5-4 and TRBJ1-1 for the parts outside the CDR3, the full variable domain is ETGVTQSPTHLIKTRGQQVTLRCSSQSGHNTVSWYQQALGQGPQFIFQYYREEENGRGNFPPRFSGLQFPNYSSELNVNALELDDSALYLCASSPRGSNTEAFFGQGTRLTVV.